The 13 T cell receptor beta chains below come from one sample, sequenced in a study of control samples from healthy donors and cancer patients. Produced via immunoSEQ multiplex PCR; TCRdb's table is partial and in-frame only. The table records around 20,000 clones, around 90% of them present only once. Sample: PBMCs. The receptor source for this set is a woman aged 60 to 75 with head and neck cancer.

The chain joins TRBV6-2 or TRBV6-3 to TRBJ2-7, with 7 bases matching TRBD2. Germline lookup yields CDR1 MNHEY and CDR2 SVGEGT. With V trimmed by 6 bases and J by 0 bases, 8 bases remained unmatched. The CDR3 is 15 amino acids. The CDR3 region is CASSPRGVFSYEQYF. CDR3 in DNA: TGTGCCAGCAGCCCTCGGGGGGTATTCTCCTACGAGCAGTACTTC.

A note on this clone: With a much larger clone just one base away, this may be a read error. The gene calls are TRBV5-4 and TRBJ2-5; 7 bases line up with TRBD2. The CDR3 totals 16 residues. CDR1 is SGHNT and CDR2 is YYREEE in the germline V gene (reference sequence). The CDR3: CASSLVGGADQEIQYF. The CDR3 bases are TGTGCCAGCAGCTTGGTGGGAGGGGCGGACCAAGAGATCCAGTACTTC.

V and J are TRBV10-2 and TRBJ2-7; 8 bases fit TRBD2. The CDR3 loop spans 13 amino acids. V shed 3 bases and J 6 bases; nucleotides not matched to a gene: 4. Germline CDR1 WSHSY, CDR2 SAAADI. The CDR3 DNA reads as TGCGCCAGCAGTGACAACGGGAGGGGCGAGCAGTACTTC. Its protein is CASSDNGRGEQYF.

The J gene is TRBJ2-7, the V gene TRBV3-1 (or the pseudogene TRBV3-2); 8 nucleotides agree with TRBD2. After removal of 3 bases from V and 5 bases from J, the junction contained 9 bases not matched to a gene. This CDR3 spans 15 amino acids. The germline V gene encodes CDR1 LGHDT and CDR2 YNNKEL (reference sequence). This CDR3 reads CASSHEAGAFNEQYF. The CDR3 DNA reads TGTGCCAGCAGCCACGAAGCGGGGGCTTTCAACGAGCAGTACTTC.

This clone showed up just once. The chain carries TRBV29-1 and TRBJ1-2, with D uncertain. The V end lost 5 bases, the J end lost 6 bases, and 7 bases lay between the germline ends. The V gene's germline CDR1 is SQVTM and CDR2 ANQGSEA. This CDR3 comprises 10 residues. The CDR3 here is CSVLGNGYTF. The CDR3 coding sequence is TGCAGCGTTCTGGGAAATGGCTACACCTTC.

The chain uses TRBV14 and TRBJ2-7, with 9 bases aligning to TRBD1. J gave up 3 bases and V 0 bases, and 6 bases lay outside the gene matches. CDR1 is SGHDN and CDR2 is FVKESK in the germline V gene. This CDR3 has 16 residues. CDR3 coding DNA: TGTGCCAGCAGCCAAGAGGTGGGGACAGGGAACTACGAGCAGTACTTC. Translation: CASSQEVGTGNYEQYF.

This chain links TRBV15 with TRBJ1-1; 9 nucleotides align to TRBD1. The V gene's germline CDR1 is LNHNV and CDR2 YYDKDF (reference sequence). J lost 3 bases, V lost 3 bases, and 11 bases had no gene match. CDR3 length equals 17 residues. DNA for the CDR3: TGTGCCACCAGCAGGTGGACCGGGACAGGGAGGGACACTGAAGCTTTCTTT. Translated: CATSRWTGTGRDTEAFF.

The chain carries TRBV18 and TRBJ1-1; D gene ambiguous. CDR1 is KGHSH and CDR2 is LQKENI in the germline V gene. The CDR3 runs to 14 residues. Trimming stripped 6 bases from V and 0 bases from J, with 11 bases between. CDR3 DNA: TGTGCCAGCTCTAGGGATTCCATGAACACTGAAGCTTTCTTT. Protein: CASSRDSMNTEAFF.

This clone is judged large. This chain uses TRBV6-5 with TRBJ2-7; D call uncertain. This CDR3 is built from 11 residues. Germline-derived CDR1 and CDR2 are MNHEY and SVGAGI. Trimming cost V 4 bases and J 2 bases, with 3 bases left between them. CDR3 residues: CASSSTYEQYF. In DNA, the CDR3 is TGTGCCAGCAGTTCCACCTACGAGCAGTACTTC.

The V call is TRBV11-1, the J call TRBJ1-4; D is ambiguous. The CDR3 sequence is 13 residues long. V was cut by 2 bases and J by 7 bases, with 8 bases left in between. Germline V gene sequence: CDR1 SGHAT, CDR2 FQDESV (reference sequence). The chain's CDR3 is CASSLSQREKLFF. DNA for the CDR3: TGTGCCAGCAGCTTAAGTCAACGTGAAAAACTGTTTTTT.

V is TRBV27 and J is TRBJ1-2; no clear D. This CDR3 has 13 amino acids. Germline CDR1 MNHEY, CDR2 SMNVEV (reference sequence). The V end lost 3 bases, the J end lost 6 bases, and 11 bases lay between the germline ends. CDR3 bases: TGTGCCAGCAGTTTGGAGGGTAGGGATGGCTACACCTTC. This sequence encodes CASSLEGRDGYTF.

The V gene is TRBV7-9, the J gene TRBJ2-1, with D possibly called TRBD1 or TRBD2 (6 bases each). CDR3 length: 14 amino acids. Germline values: CDR1 SEHNR, CDR2 FQNEAQ (reference sequence). Trimming took off 2 bases at V and 6 bases at J, with 11 bases between the two ends. The CDR3 sequence is CASSLTGAGNEQFF. The CDR3 bases are TGTGCCAGCAGCTTAACGGGGGCCGGCAATGAGCAGTTCTTC.

The J gene is TRBJ2-2, the V gene TRBV9; maybe TRBD1 (6 bases). The germline V gene has CDR1 SGDLS and CDR2 YYNGEE. The length of the CDR3 is 16 residues. Trimming cost V 1 base and J 4 bases, with 14 bases left between them. The CDR3 DNA follows: TGTGCCAGCAGCGTATCAGGGCAGGGGACCACCGGGGAGCTGTTTTTT. Encoded protein: CASSVSGQGTTGELFF.